This entry lists 13 T cell receptor beta chains sequenced from one sample in a study of blood T cell repertoires in COVID-19. Using immunoSEQ multiplex PCR, the repertoire was profiled, and TCRdb retains in-frame clones only, with some absent. The sample holds 150,000 or so clones, around 85% seen once. Sequenced material: peripheral blood. The receptors derive from a man aged 60-69 years who had recovered from COVID-19.

The chain carries TRBV30 and TRBJ2-3, with D unclear. Between the trimmed V and J ends, which lost 2 bases and 3 bases, there was a span of 6 bases. This CDR3 comprises 12 residues. CDR1 is GTSNPN and CDR2 is SVGIG in the germline V gene (reference sequence). CDR3 sequence reads: CAWSTGTDTQYF. The CDR3 coding sequence is TGTGCCTGGAGTACCGGGACAGATACGCAGTATTTT.

This chain joins TRBV6-5 and TRBJ2-1, with D possibly TRBD1 on 5 matching bases. This CDR3 has 15 residues. Trimming stripped 4 bases from V and 3 bases from J, with 13 bases between. Germline CDR1 reads MNHEY; CDR2 reads SVGAGI. CDR3 DNA sequence: TGTGCCAGCAGTTTACCCCCGACAGTCTACAATGAGCAGTTCTTC. Translation: CASSLPPTVYNEQFF.

The sample holds one count of this clone. For the CDR3, the DNA is TGTGCCAGCACATTGAGCTCCTACAATGAGCAGTTCTTC. Residues: CASTLSSYNEQFF. The rearrangement links TRBV7-2 to TRBJ2-1; D not certain. With 7 bases removed from V and 0 bases from J, the gap between germline ends came to 7 bases. Germline V gene lookup returns CDR1 SGHTA and CDR2 FQGNSA. This CDR3 has 13 amino acids.

The V call is TRBV30, the J call TRBJ2-1; D ambiguous. Germline CDR1 reads GTSNPN; CDR2 reads SVGIG (reference sequence). Trimming removed 2 bases from V and 5 bases from J, with 4 bases in between. The CDR3 totals 11 residues. In DNA form, the CDR3 reads TGTGCCTGGAGTCAGAACAATGAGCAGTTCTTC. Amino acids: CAWSQNNEQFF.

The chain links TRBV7-2 to TRBJ1-3, with 7 bases that match TRBD1. J gave up 4 bases and V 6 bases, and 6 bases lay outside the gene matches. Germline V lookup: CDR1 SGHTA, CDR2 FQGNSA. The CDR3 spans 14 residues. The CDR3 bases are TGTGCCAGCAGATCGGGACAGCCAGGAAACACCATATATTTT. This sequence encodes CASRSGQPGNTIYF.

Of note for this clone: One junction end disagrees with the germline gene, perhaps due to a read error. The gene calls are TRBV7-7 and TRBJ2-7; the match to TRBD1 covers 10 bases. The CDR3 length is 13 residues. Germline V gene lookup returns CDR1 SSHAT and CDR2 FNYEAQ (reference sequence). In DNA form, the CDR3 reads TGTGCTAGCAGCCGCGGACAGGGGGTCGAGCAGTACTTC. It is translated as CASSRGQGVEQYF.

This rearrangement joins TRBV27 to TRBJ1-2; D uncertain. CDR3 length: 13 residues. Germline-derived CDR1 and CDR2 are MNHEY and SMNVEV (reference sequence). Deletions cut 6 bases from V and 8 bases from J, with 16 bases between. The CDR3 DNA sequence: TGTGCCAGCAGCAATCAACCCCGAGAAGGCTACACCTTC. Translated: CASSNQPREGYTF.

The genes are TRBV6-1 and TRBJ1-6; TRBD1 matches at 7 bases. CDR3 length equals 15 residues. Germline V gives CDR1 MNHNS, CDR2 SASEGT. After removal of 3 bases from V and 8 bases from J, the junction contained 7 bases not matched to a gene. The CDR3 DNA follows: TGTGCCAGCAGTGAGTTCATCCAGGGGGATTCACCCCTCCACTTT. Translated: CASSEFIQGDSPLHF.

The J gene is TRBJ1-2, the V gene TRBV27; D possibly corresponds to TRBD1 (5 bases). The V gene lost 4 bases and the J gene lost 4 bases, with 13 bases spanning the gap. The CDR3 runs 14 residues. Germline V CDR1 and CDR2: MNHEY, SMNVEV (reference sequence). CDR3 residues: CASSWGGDAYGYTF. The DNA of the CDR3 is TGTGCCAGCAGTTGGGGAGGGGATGCCTATGGCTACACCTTC.

This chain links TRBV5-4 with TRBJ1-2; 10 bases are shared with TRBD1. There are 14 residues in the CDR3. With V trimmed by 6 bases and J by 7 bases, 9 bases remained unmatched. From germline, CDR1 is SGHNT and CDR2 YYREEE (reference sequence). The CDR3: CASKLDRGHSGYTF. The CDR3 bases are TGTGCCAGCAAACTAGACAGGGGGCATAGTGGCTACACCTTC.

This clone was detected a few times. The chain has TRBV19 and TRBJ2-3; 9 nucleotides align to TRBD2. Germline V gives CDR1 LNHDA, CDR2 SQIVND (reference sequence). This CDR3 has 15 amino acids. The trim removed 3 bases at V and 4 bases at J, leaving 5 bases unmatched. This CDR3 is CASSMGRGGPDTQYF. The CDR3 DNA follows: TGTGCCAGTAGTATGGGGCGGGGGGGCCCAGATACGCAGTATTTT.

The J gene is TRBJ2-3, the V gene TRBV4-3, with 14 bases identical to TRBD2. The J segment lost 5 bases and the V segment lost 4 bases, leaving 8 bases of the junction unmatched. CDR3 length equals 17 residues. Looked up from germline, CDR1 is LGHNA and CDR2 is YSLEER. CDR3 nucleotides: TGCGCCAGCAGCCCTACCTGGACTAGCGGGGGGTTAGATACGCAGTATTTT. Protein: CASSPTWTSGGLDTQYF.

The chain has TRBV9 and TRBJ1-2; weak D call: TRBD1 (6 bases). V gave up 8 bases and J gave up 4 bases, with 15 bases separating them. The CDR3 spans 13 residues. Germline V CDR1 and CDR2: SGDLS, YYNGEE. CDR3 in amino acids: CASGGQGRYGYTF. The CDR3 DNA reads as TGTGCCAGTGGGGGCCAGGGACGCTATGGCTACACCTTC.